Listed below are T cell receptor beta chains from one sample, sequenced in a study of T cell repertoires in cytomegalovirus infection. One entry per CDR3 protein results from TCRdb running MiXCR on the reads. This sample has 300,000 to 400,000 distinct CDR3 sequences, with 25% to 35% found just once. These receptors' targets are unknown. Here the sequenced sample was cultured PBMCs, taken from culture after CMV antigen stimulation. These receptors all stem from a human donor in good health (CMV status not recorded). Some clones in this sample may be carry-over from other donors' samples. Each CDR3 is given with its conserved first and last residue. Each record gives: J gene, V gene, CDR3 protein.

>TRBJ1-5|TRBV12-3/TRBV12-4
CASSAGTLAGNQPQHF
>TRBJ1-6|TRBV6-6
CASSYAGRGDSPLHF
>TRBJ1-1|TRBV7-9
CASSSGGTANTEAFF
>TRBJ1-1|TRBV29-1
CSVVSPILNTEAFF
>TRBJ2-2|TRBV27
CASGYWSTGELFF
>TRBJ2-1|TRBV12-3/TRBV12-4
CASSLGTVVSYNEQFF
>TRBJ1-3|TRBV7-9
CASSPKGNTIYF
>TRBJ2-1|TRBV7-9
CASISGGSDNEQFF
>TRBJ2-1|TRBV5-6
CASSLYGGAGYNEQFF
>TRBJ1-2|TRBV6-1
CASSTHRGGYTF
>TRBJ1-4|TRBV2
CASRASFEKLFF
>TRBJ1-5|TRBV5-4
CASSVDKRNQPQHF
>TRBJ2-1|TRBV18
CASSPPTGYNEQFF
>TRBJ1-4|TRBV7-2
CASSLGGIVGEKLFF
>TRBJ1-6|TRBV5-4
CASSLRQTNSPLHF
>TRBJ1-2|TRBV7-6
CASSPTPGGVYGYTF
>TRBJ1-2|TRBV12-3/TRBV12-4
CASSRGTGNYGYTF
>TRBJ2-6|TRBV19
CASSIFQADFSGANVLTF
>TRBJ1-6|TRBV7-6
CASSVQGGSPLHF
>TRBJ1-3|TRBV5-1
CASSLGGTAKSGNTIYF
>TRBJ2-7|TRBV7-2
CASSLNRLAHRVRGEQYF
>TRBJ2-7|TRBV24-1
CATSDLDSGLSYEQYF
>TRBJ1-4|TRBV7-9
CASSLRTENEKLFF
>TRBJ2-7|TRBV6-8
CASSGISYEQYF
>TRBJ2-2|TRBV4-2
CASSQPRNTGELFF
>TRBJ2-1|TRBV24-1
CATTLSGSNEQFF
>TRBJ2-3|TRBV7-3
CASSLVAGVRDTQYF
>TRBJ2-5|TRBV4-1
CASSQEVVSGETQYF
>TRBJ1-2|TRBV6-6
CASKPDRTQIYGYTF
>TRBJ2-7|TRBV6-6
CASSYSRGTGSHEQYF
>TRBJ1-1|TRBV12-3/TRBV12-4
CASSLRGMNTEAFF
>TRBJ2-7|TRBV19
CASSGGGGHSYEQYF
>TRBJ2-1|TRBV27
CASSPSAGETNNEQFF
>TRBJ1-5|TRBV15
CATSTGTGAHQPQHF
>TRBJ2-2|TRBV20-1
CSAGRAGGRTGELFF
>TRBJ2-5|TRBV10-2
CASWRGGLETQYF
>TRBJ2-1|TRBV20-1
CSASQRAGISYEQFF
>TRBJ2-1|TRBV6-7
CASSLGTGGAAPANEQFF
>TRBJ2-3|TRBV12-3/TRBV12-4
CASRRLAGATDTQYF
>TRBJ2-7|TRBV5-6
CASSRASGSYEQYF
>TRBJ1-2|TRBV7-2
CASSFRGNYGYTF
>TRBJ1-1|TRBV20-1
CSARVAGQFTEAFF
>TRBJ2-7|TRBV27
CASSLSRQGDLPYEQYF
>TRBJ2-3|TRBV7-8
CASSLFSGASTDTQYF
>TRBJ2-7|TRBV27
CASSSYPRTGDSYEQYF
>TRBJ2-6|TRBV9
CASSPTLWGSGANVLTF
>TRBJ1-1|TRBV5-1
CASSLGSRYTEAFF
>TRBJ1-1|TRBV7-6
CASSLAGQKNTEAFF
>TRBJ1-1|TRBV12-3/TRBV12-4
CASSLVRRGGEITEAFF